This section outlines one TCR beta chain sequence together with its context. What antigen it recognizes has not been identified. The sample holds no much larger clone one base away, and base qualities are not on file. The sample belongs to a study of brain T cells in children with intractable seizures (dated by TCRdb to the early 2020s). Background for the entire study: A NanoString immunology panel was first used to screen resected brain tissue from about 54 pediatric epilepsy surgery cases for immune gene transcripts. About 70% of the 12 selected surgery cases also had pre-surgery blood sequenced, which left four cases with brain tissue only. On the study overall, not on this receptor specifically: Sequencing depth differed between pre- and post-surgery blood, so clones missing from the pre-surgery sample may reflect undersampling. Viral specificity was inferred only from CDR3 sequence similarity, and patients' HCMV serostatus was unknown.

Explained via the paper, the time point label denotes: resected brain tissue, or blood drawn just prior to surgery. Surgery cases with the highest brain T cell transcript signatures were selected for TCR beta chain sequencing of brain tissue and, where available, blood. Prior to surgery, the patients had been treated with at least one anti-epileptic drug. TCR-sequenced patients were children with drug-resistant epilepsy due to tuberous sclerosis complex, focal cortical dysplasia, Rasmussen encephalitis or hemimegalencephaly. Bulk genomic DNA was isolated from unsorted brain tissue and whole blood using the Monarch genomic DNA purification kit. The immunoSEQ assay was applied to genomic DNA to generate the TCR beta chain sequences. The authors' pipeline ran thus. Any CDR3 sequence that did not begin with the conserved framework cysteine at position 104 was removed by hand. Clonality was calculated as one minus the normalized Shannon's Diversity Index, with values ranging from 0 (maximal diversity) to 1 (oligoclonal). To check whether a given CDR3 had different frequencies in two samples, for example brain versus blood, chi-squared comparison-of-proportions tests were used. Public clonotypes were found through immuneACCESS searches, while the VDJdb browser was used to judge similarity to known antiviral clonotypes. TCRdb re-hosts the immuneACCESS table, in-frame sequences only. Its copies lack some clones; in the studies checked, an unresolved V gene accounts for under half of them, and the cause for the rest is not known. D and trimming were read from the DNA, whereas the V and J calls and clone size are those reported in that table. For this sample there are fewer than 85,000 clones; approximately 94% appear just once. The ten top clones hold approximately 1.4% of the sample.

Looking up the germline V gene yields CDR1 SQVTM and CDR2 ANQGSEA. The CDR3 numbers 13 residues from cysteine through phenylalanine. Solely the CDR3 DNA is kept, with 39 bases framed from the first base. Unmatched junction bases come to 4, with V trimmed by 3 bases and J by 7 bases. The sample in question was peripheral blood, obtained at surgery. This clonotype was sampled from a boy under two years old with tuberous sclerosis and intractable seizures. The chain links TRBV29-1 with TRBJ1-2; 11 central nucleotides agree with TRBD1. The CDR3 protein sequence reads: CSVEDRGRGGYTF. The DNA reads as follows: TGCAGCGTTGAGGACAGGGGGCGCGGTGGCTACACCTTC.